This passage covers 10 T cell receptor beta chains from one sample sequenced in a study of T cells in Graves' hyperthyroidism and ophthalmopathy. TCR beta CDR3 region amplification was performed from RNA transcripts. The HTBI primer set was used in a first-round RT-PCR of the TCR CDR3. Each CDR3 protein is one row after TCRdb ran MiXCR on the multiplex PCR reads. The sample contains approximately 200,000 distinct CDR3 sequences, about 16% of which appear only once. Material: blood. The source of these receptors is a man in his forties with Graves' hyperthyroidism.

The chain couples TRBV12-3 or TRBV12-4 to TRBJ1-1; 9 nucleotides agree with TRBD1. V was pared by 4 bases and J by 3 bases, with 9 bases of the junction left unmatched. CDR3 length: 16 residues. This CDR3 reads CASSSPGTGPHTEAFF. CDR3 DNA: TGTGCCAGCAGTTCACCCGGGACAGGGCCGCACACTGAAGCTTTCTTT.

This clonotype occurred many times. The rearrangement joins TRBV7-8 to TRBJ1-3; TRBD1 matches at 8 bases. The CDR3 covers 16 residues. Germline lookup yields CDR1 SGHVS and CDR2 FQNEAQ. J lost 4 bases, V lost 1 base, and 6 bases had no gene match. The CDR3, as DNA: TGTGCCAGCAGCTTAGACCGGACAGGGACCGGAAACACCATATATTTT. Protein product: CASSLDRTGTGNTIYF.

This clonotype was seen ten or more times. The CDR3 region has the DNA TGTGCCAGCAGCTCGGCCGGGGGCAACACCGGGGAGCTGTTTTTT. Encoded protein: CASSSAGGNTGELFF. The chain couples TRBV5-5 to TRBJ2-2, with D perhaps TRBD1 or TRBD2 (6 bases each). Germline V gives CDR1 SGHKS, CDR2 YYEKEE (reference sequence). The ends were cut back, 3 bases at V and 2 bases at J, with 11 bases in the middle. The length of the CDR3 is 15 residues.

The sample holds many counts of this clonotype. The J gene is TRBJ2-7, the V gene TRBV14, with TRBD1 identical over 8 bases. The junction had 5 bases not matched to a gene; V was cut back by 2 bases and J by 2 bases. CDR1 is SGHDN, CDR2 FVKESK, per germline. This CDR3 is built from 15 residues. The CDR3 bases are TGTGCCAGCAGCCAAAGTCAGGGGGCGGCCTACGAGCAGTACTTC. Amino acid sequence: CASSQSQGAAYEQYF.

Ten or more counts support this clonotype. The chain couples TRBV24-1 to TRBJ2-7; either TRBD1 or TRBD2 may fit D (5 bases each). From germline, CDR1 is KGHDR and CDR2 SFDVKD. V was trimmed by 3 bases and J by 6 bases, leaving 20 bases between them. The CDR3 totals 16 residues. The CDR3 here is CATSDPQASGSSEQYF. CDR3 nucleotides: TGTGCCACCAGTGATCCGCAGGCATCAGGGAGCTCCGAGCAGTACTTC.

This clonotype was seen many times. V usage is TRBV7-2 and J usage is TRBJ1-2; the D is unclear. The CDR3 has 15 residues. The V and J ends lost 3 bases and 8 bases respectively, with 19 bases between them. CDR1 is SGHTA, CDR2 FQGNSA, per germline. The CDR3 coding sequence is TGTGCCAGCAGCTTGTATAACAGCGGTAAAGGGGGCTACACCTTC. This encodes CASSLYNSGKGGYTF.

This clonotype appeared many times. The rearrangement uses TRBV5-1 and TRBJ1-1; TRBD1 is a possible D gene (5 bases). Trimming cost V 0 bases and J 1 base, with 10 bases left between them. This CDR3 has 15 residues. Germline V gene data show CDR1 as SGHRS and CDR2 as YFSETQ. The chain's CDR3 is CASSLGGRENTEAFF. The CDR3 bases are TGCGCCAGCAGCTTGGGGGGCAGAGAGAACACTGAAGCTTTCTTT.

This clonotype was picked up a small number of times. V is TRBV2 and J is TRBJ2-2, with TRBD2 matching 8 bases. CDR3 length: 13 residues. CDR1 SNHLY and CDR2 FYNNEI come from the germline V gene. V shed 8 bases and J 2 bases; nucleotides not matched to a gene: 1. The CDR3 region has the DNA TGTGCCAGCCGGGGGGGTAACACCGGGGAGCTGTTTTTT. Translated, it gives CASRGGNTGELFF.

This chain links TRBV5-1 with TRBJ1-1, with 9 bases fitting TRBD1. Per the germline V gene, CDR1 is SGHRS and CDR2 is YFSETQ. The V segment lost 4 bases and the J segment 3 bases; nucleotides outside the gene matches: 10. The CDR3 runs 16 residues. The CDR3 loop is CASSIGTGTGDTEAFF. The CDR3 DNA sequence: TGCGCCAGCAGCATAGGGACAGGGACCGGGGACACTGAAGCTTTCTTT.

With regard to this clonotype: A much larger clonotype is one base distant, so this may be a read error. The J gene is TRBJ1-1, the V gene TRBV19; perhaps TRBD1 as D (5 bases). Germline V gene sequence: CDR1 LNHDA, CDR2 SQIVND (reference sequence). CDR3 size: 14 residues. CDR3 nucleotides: TGTGCCGGTAGACTGGGACGGAGGAACACTGAAGCTTTCTTT. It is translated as CAGRLGRRNTEAFF.